The 18 T cell receptor beta chains listed next were all sequenced from one sample in a study of shared clonotypes between healthy human individuals. Positively selected for CCR7, the CD45RO-negative cells used as naive CD8 cells excluded terminally differentiated effector memory CD45RA+ cells. Some clones are missing from TCRdb's copy, which holds only in-frame ones; the method was immunoSEQ multiplex PCR. The sample shows around 650,000 clones, 96% of them seen only once. The sample consisted of naive CD8+ T cells sorted from blood. These receptors were obtained from a woman aged 25 to 45 in good health.

The chain employs TRBV5-4 and TRBJ1-1; D is undetermined. The CDR3 extends over 12 amino acids. Germline CDR1 and CDR2: SGHNT and YYREEE (reference sequence). Trimming took off 4 bases at V and 7 bases at J, with 11 bases between the two ends. CDR3 DNA sequence: TGTGCCAGCAGCACCCTCGGGGTTGAAGCTTTCTTT. Translated, it gives CASSTLGVEAFF.

The chain links TRBV28 to TRBJ1-5; TRBD1 matches at 7 bases. In germline, CDR1 is MDHEN, CDR2 SYDVKM. This CDR3 spans 15 amino acids. The V and J ends lost 8 bases and 2 bases, in that order; junction bases with no gene match: 9. In DNA, the CDR3 is TGTGCCAGCGGAGACAGGGTAAAGGGCAATCAGCCCCAGCATTTT. Encoded protein: CASGDRVKGNQPQHF.

This chain links TRBV2 with TRBJ2-2; D call uncertain. CDR3 length equals 13 residues. Germline CDR1 and CDR2: SNHLY and FYNNEI. V was pared by 3 bases and J by 6 bases, with 8 bases between. CDR3 sequence reads: CASSEEGPGELFF. The CDR3 DNA sequence: TGTGCCAGCAGTGAGGAAGGCCCCGGGGAGCTGTTTTTT.

This chain links TRBV7-9 with TRBJ2-3, with unresolved D. V was clipped by 5 bases and J by 6 bases, with 21 bases between them. The CDR3 extends over 16 amino acids. In germline, CDR1 is SEHNR, CDR2 FQNEAQ (reference sequence). The CDR3 loop reads CASSQPTRLTRDTQYF. The CDR3 nucleotides are TGTGCCAGCAGCCAACCGACGCGTCTTACCCGGGATACGCAGTATTTT.

V and J are TRBV27 and TRBJ2-5; 8 nucleotides line up with TRBD1. The J call may be incorrect, as the DNA end agrees better with TRBJ2-7. The germline gives CDR1 MNHEY, CDR2 SMNVEV (reference sequence). The CDR3 spans 14 residues. CDR3 nucleotide sequence: TGTGCCAGCAGTTCGACAGGGGTCTCCTACGAGCAGTACTTC. This codes for CASSSTGVSYEQYF.

This chain uses TRBV27 with TRBJ2-7, with D possibly being TRBD2 (6 bases). The V end lost 8 bases, the J end lost 3 bases, and 17 bases lay between the germline ends. The CDR3 contains 14 residues. The germline CDR1 and CDR2 sequences are MNHEY and SMNVEV (reference sequence). CDR3 nucleotides: TGTGCCAGCGGTTCACCCGGGGGAAACTACGAGCAGTACTTC. Its translation is CASGSPGGNYEQYF.

The V and J genes are TRBV7-9 and TRBJ1-2; D is unresolved. The CDR3 spans 18 residues. Germline lookup yields CDR1 SEHNR and CDR2 FQNEAQ (reference sequence). The ends were cut back, 5 bases at V and 2 bases at J, with 24 bases in the middle. The CDR3 protein is CASSPRMQASYRNYGYTF. The CDR3 DNA follows: TGTGCCAGCAGCCCCCGTATGCAAGCTTCGTACCGCAACTATGGCTACACCTTC.

The chain is built from TRBV6-4 and TRBJ1-5; D remains unclear. Trimming took 2 bases from V and 4 from J, leaving 3 bases between them. This CDR3 is built from 12 residues. CDR1 is MRHNA, CDR2 SNTAGT, per germline. The CDR3 region is CASSDANQPQHF. The CDR3 DNA follows: TGTGCCAGCAGTGACGCAAATCAGCCCCAGCATTTT.

The rearrangement uses TRBV4-1 and TRBJ2-7; the D is unclear. The germline V and J ends were trimmed by 3 bases and 6 bases, with 15 bases remaining between them. The CDR3 sequence is 14 residues long. Germline V CDR1 and CDR2: MGHRA, YSYEKL. The CDR3, as DNA: TGCGCCAGCAGCCAGGGCAGTCAATTGGGCGAGCAGTACTTC. Its translation is CASSQGSQLGEQYF.

Of note for this clone: The same CDR3 also results from other DNA sequences found in this sample. The V and J genes are TRBV28 and TRBJ2-2; D remains ambiguous. The V and J ends lost 3 bases and 4 bases respectively, with 6 bases between them. The germline V gene encodes CDR1 MDHEN and CDR2 SYDVKM. The CDR3 sequence is 13 residues long. The CDR3 region is CASSFRVTGELFF. The CDR3 nucleotides are TGTGCCAGCAGTTTTAGGGTCACCGGGGAGCTGTTTTTT.

The chain has TRBV28 and TRBJ1-4; 7 bases are a match to TRBD1. V lost 2 bases and J lost 7; bases outside the gene matches: 13. The CDR3 loop spans 17 amino acids. Germline V gives CDR1 MDHEN, CDR2 SYDVKM. CDR3 amino acids: CASSLKGWDSQIEKLFF. The CDR3 coding sequence is TGTGCCAGCAGTTTAAAAGGGTGGGACAGTCAAATTGAAAAACTGTTTTTT.

DNA for the CDR3: TGTGCCAGCAGCCCCCTAACGGCAATCCCCCCCTACAATGAGCAGTTCTTC. Translation: CASSPLTAIPPYNEQFF. The chain carries TRBV7-2 and TRBJ2-1, with D hard to call. Trimming stripped 5 bases from V and 2 bases from J, with 19 bases between. The germline V gene has CDR1 SGHTA and CDR2 FQGNSA. The CDR3 is 17 amino acids.

This clone has more than one count but fewer than ten. The chain has TRBV28 and TRBJ2-2; D unresolved. Trimming took 4 bases from V and 3 from J, leaving 6 bases between them. The CDR3 length is 13 residues. From germline, CDR1 is MDHEN and CDR2 SYDVKM. CDR3 DNA sequence: TGTGCCAGCAGTTCACCCGACACCGGGGAGCTGTTTTTT. It specifies CASSSPDTGELFF.

The gene calls are TRBV4-1 and TRBJ2-5; D is possibly TRBD1 or TRBD2 (5 bases each). The end of the DNA fits TRBJ2-7 better, so the J call may be wrong. CDR3 length equals 14 residues. Looked up from germline, CDR1 is MGHRA and CDR2 is YSYEKL. Written as DNA, the CDR3 is TGCGCCAGCAGCCAAGGGGCAGGGAGCTACGAGCAGTACTTC. Translation gives CASSQGAGSYEQYF.

The CDR3 here is CASEPTGTGDYEQYF. The CDR3 bases are TGTGCCAGCGAACCAACCGGGACAGGGGACTACGAGCAGTACTTC. The V gene is TRBV6-1, the J gene TRBJ2-7, with 10 nucleotides matching TRBD1. This CDR3 is built from 15 residues. J lost 3 bases, V lost 8 bases, and 10 bases had no gene match. Germline lookup yields CDR1 MNHNS and CDR2 SASEGT.

The V and J genes are TRBV6-1 and TRBJ2-7; a possible D gene is TRBD1 (6 bases). V shed 3 bases and J shed 1 base, with 13 bases lying between them. Germline values: CDR1 MNHNS, CDR2 SASEGT. The CDR3 has 15 residues. CDR3 sequence reads: CASSDAGTFSYEQYF. DNA for the CDR3: TGTGCCAGCAGTGATGCCGGGACATTTTCCTACGAGCAGTACTTC.

The chain couples TRBV2 to TRBJ2-3; 7 bases are a match to TRBD2. Germline V CDR1 and CDR2: SNHLY, FYNNEI. The CDR3 loop spans 16 amino acids. V trimming: 3 bases; J trimming: 6 bases; junction bases outside the gene matches: 12. The CDR3 region is CASSDIAGARADTQYF. CDR3 DNA: TGTGCCAGCAGTGATATTGCGGGAGCAAGGGCGGATACGCAGTATTTT.

The chain combines TRBV14 with TRBJ2-5, with TRBD2 matching 9 bases. Germline V gives CDR1 SGHDN, CDR2 FVKESK. With V trimmed by 4 bases and J by 3 bases, 6 bases remained unmatched. The CDR3 is made up of 15 amino acids. In DNA form, the CDR3 reads TGTGCCAGCAGCCGGGGACGACTAGCGGAAGAGACCCAGTACTTC. Its translation: CASSRGRLAEETQYF.